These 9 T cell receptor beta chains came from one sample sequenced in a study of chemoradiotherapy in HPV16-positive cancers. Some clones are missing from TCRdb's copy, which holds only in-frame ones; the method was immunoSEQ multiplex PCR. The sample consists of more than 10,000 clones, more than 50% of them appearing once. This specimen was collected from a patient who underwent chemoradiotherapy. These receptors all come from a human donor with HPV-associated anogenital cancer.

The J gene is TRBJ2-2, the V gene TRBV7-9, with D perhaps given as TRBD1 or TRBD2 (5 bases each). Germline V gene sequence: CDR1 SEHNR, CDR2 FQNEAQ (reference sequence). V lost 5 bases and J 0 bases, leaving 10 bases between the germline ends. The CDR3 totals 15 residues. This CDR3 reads CASSRDLANTGELFF. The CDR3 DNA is TGTGCCAGCAGCCGGGACCTCGCGAACACCGGGGAGCTGTTTTTT.

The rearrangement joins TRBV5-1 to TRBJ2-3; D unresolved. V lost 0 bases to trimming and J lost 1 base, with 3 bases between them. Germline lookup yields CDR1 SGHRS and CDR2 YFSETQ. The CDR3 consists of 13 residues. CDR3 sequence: CASSLAGTDTQYF. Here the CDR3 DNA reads TGCGCCAGCAGCTTGGCGGGCACAGATACGCAGTATTTT.

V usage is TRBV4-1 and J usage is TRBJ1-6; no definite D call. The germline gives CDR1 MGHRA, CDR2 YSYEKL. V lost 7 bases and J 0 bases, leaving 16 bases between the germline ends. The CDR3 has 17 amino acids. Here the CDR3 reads CASTPQPVSSYNSPLHF. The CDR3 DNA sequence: TGCGCCAGCACCCCGCAGCCTGTTAGCTCCTATAATTCACCCCTCCACTTT.

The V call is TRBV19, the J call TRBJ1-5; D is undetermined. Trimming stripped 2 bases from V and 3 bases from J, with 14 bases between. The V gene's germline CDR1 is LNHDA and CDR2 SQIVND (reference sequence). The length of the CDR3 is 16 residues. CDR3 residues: CASSISSGQLNQPQHF. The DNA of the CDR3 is TGTGCCAGTAGTATAAGTTCTGGGCAGCTCAATCAGCCCCAGCATTTT.

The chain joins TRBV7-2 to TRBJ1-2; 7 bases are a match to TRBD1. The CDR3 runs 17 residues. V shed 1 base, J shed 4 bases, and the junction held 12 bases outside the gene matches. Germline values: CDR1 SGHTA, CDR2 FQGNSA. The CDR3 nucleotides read TGTGCCAGCAGCTTAGGTCTTCGAGGACAGGTTAGCTATGGCTACACCTTC. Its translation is CASSLGLRGQVSYGYTF.

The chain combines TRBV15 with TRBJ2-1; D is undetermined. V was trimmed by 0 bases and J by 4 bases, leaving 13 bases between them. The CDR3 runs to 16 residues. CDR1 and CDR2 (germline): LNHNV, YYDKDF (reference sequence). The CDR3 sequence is CATSRDLGGAYNEQFF. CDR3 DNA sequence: TGTGCCACCAGCAGAGATTTAGGTGGCGCGTACAATGAGCAGTTCTTC.

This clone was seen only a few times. CDR3 in DNA: TGTGCCAGCTTCGAACCGAATAACTATGGCTACACCTTC. This translates into CASFEPNNYGYTF. V is TRBV6-1 and J is TRBJ1-2, with no clear D. Germline CDR1 reads MNHNS; CDR2 reads SASEGT. V lost 8 bases and J lost 1, with 11 bases in between. CDR3 size: 13 residues.

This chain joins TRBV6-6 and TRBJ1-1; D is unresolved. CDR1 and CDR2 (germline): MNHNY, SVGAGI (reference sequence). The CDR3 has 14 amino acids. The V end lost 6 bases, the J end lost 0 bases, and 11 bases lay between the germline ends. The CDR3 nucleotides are TGTGCCAGCAGCCCGGAGCTCCTGAACACTGAAGCTTTCTTT. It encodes CASSPELLNTEAFF.

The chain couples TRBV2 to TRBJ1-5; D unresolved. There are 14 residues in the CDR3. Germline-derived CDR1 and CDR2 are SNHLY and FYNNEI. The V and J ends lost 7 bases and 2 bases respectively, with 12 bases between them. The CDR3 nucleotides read TGTGCCAGCACCAGAGATAATGGCAATCAGCCCCAGCATTTT. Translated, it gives CASTRDNGNQPQHF.